This T cell receptor beta chain was observed in a study of blood T cell repertoires in COVID-19. The wider study: Collection of acute and convalescent COVID-19 samples took place in the United States, Italy and Spain. The cDNA or gDNA used as material had been derived from T cells, B-cell-depleted T cells, or PBMCs.

The authors' processing: The authors estimated nucleated cell counts from reference gene primer amplification. TCRdb's table, derived via immunoSEQ multiplex PCR, lists solely in-frame clones and lacks some. V and J calls and clone size are those listed in that table; D and trimming were worked out from the DNA. The table lists roughly 86,000 clones, 85% of them singletons. Input material: peripheral blood. The receptor was derived from a man in his fifties or sixties with acute or convalescent COVID-19.

CDR3 nucleotide sequence: TGTGCCAGAAGCTGGGACAGGGCAGGGCAGCCCCAGCATTTT. Its translation: CARSWDRAGQPQHF. The rearrangement uses TRBV5-3 and TRBJ1-5; 9 bases match TRBD1. TRBV5-3 is reported as an ORF; its role is uncertain. The CDR3 is 14 residues long. The V segment lost 3 bases and the J segment 7 bases; nucleotides outside the gene matches: 5.